This T cell receptor (beta chain) comes out of a study of T cells and Merkel cell carcinoma outcomes. The study, taken as a whole, reports: Merkel cell carcinoma outcomes were reportedly predicted by repertoire and T-cell density.

V lost 10 bases, J lost 6 bases, and 7 bases lay in between. Germline V gene lookup returns CDR1 LGHDT and CDR2 YNNKEL (reference sequence). The CDR3 has 9 residues. Note on this clone: Its antigen is still unknown.

Only in-frame clones appear in the TCRdb table, and some are missing; sequencing was by immunoSEQ multiplex PCR. The sample has 15,000 to 25,000 clones; almost 85% are singletons. The chain recombines TRBV3-1 (or the pseudogene TRBV3-2) with TRBJ2-7, with D unresolved. Sequenced input: tumor tissue from Merkel cell carcinoma. This receptor was identified in a human donor with Merkel cell carcinoma. The CDR3 is CAIYAEQYF. DNA for the CDR3: TGTGCCATCTACGCCGAGCAGTACTTC.